A single sample gave rise to the 3 T cell receptor beta chains below, sequenced in a study of early T cells in non-severe SARS-CoV-2 infection. MiXCR was run by TCRdb on the 5' RACE reads, yielding one entry per CDR3 protein. The repertoire holds about 61,000 distinct CDR3 sequences, around 11% seen once, with roughly 1.2% in the top ten. This specimen was whole blood, taken at baseline. These receptors were collected from an adult who was a healthcare worker with PCR-confirmed SARS-CoV-2 infection or an uninfected control (not recorded which). The donor label of this sample is uncertain.

This clonotype was counted only a few times. V is TRBV7-6 and J is TRBJ2-3; D not resolved. The germline gives CDR1 SGHVS, CDR2 FNYEAQ. V lost 2 bases to trimming and J lost 0 bases, with 18 bases between them. The CDR3 extends over 18 amino acids. The CDR3 here is CASSLYPLDQASTDTQYF. CDR3 sequence (DNA): TGTGCCAGCAGCTTATACCCCCTTGATCAGGCTAGCACAGATACGCAGTATTTT.

This chain's CDR3 is CASSLVGGRRDTDTQYF. The CDR3 DNA sequence: TGTGCCAGCAGCTTAGTCGGAGGGCGCCGGGACACAGATACGCAGTATTTT. The V and J genes are TRBV7-8 and TRBJ2-3; TRBD2 might be the D (6 bases). Trimming cost V 1 base and J 2 bases, with 16 bases left between them. The CDR3 totals 17 residues. Germline assignment: CDR1 SGHVS and CDR2 FQNEAQ.

This clonotype appeared many times. The J gene is TRBJ1-5, the V gene TRBV5-5; D uncertain. Germline loops: CDR1 SGHKS, CDR2 YYEKEE (reference sequence). V dropped 1 base and J dropped 3 bases, with 5 bases sitting between them. This CDR3 region has 13 residues. In nucleotides, the CDR3 is TGTGCCAGCAGCTTGCTTGTCAATCAGCCCCAGCATTTT. Amino acids: CASSLLVNQPQHF.